This T cell receptor (beta chain) originates from a study of blood T cell repertoires in COVID-19. Looking at the study overall: The samples span acute and convalescent COVID-19 from the United States, Italy and Spain. The cDNA or gDNA used as material had been derived from T cells, B-cell-depleted T cells, or PBMCs.

CDR3 length: 15 amino acids. V dropped 0 bases and J dropped 5; count of bases not matched to a gene: 4. CDR1 is MNHEY, CDR2 SVGAGI, per germline. Study processing details: Reference gene primers were amplified, and this amplification served to estimate nucleated cell counts. TCRdb's table, derived via immunoSEQ multiplex PCR, lists solely in-frame clones and lacks some. Clone size and the V and J calls come from that table; the DNA yielded D and trimming. This sample carries about 180,000 clones, 82% of them seen once, and the ten largest clones take under 12%. Sequenced: peripheral blood. The chain uses TRBV6-5 and TRBJ2-1; 7 bases match TRBD2. This sequence originates from a woman of 80 years or more with active or convalescent COVID-19. CDR3 in DNA: TGTGCCAGCAGTTACTCGGGGGGGTCCAACAATGAGCAGTTCTTC. Protein sequence: CASSYSGGSNNEQFF.